A selection of T cell receptor beta chains follows, all from one sample in a study of cytomegalovirus exposure and HLA in healthy donors. Data came from immunoSEQ multiplex PCR; TCRdb stores just in-frame clones and leaves some out. The sample lists approximately 150,000 clones, 76% occurring once. Sequencing input: PBMCs. The receptors derive from a male donor in good health and CMV-seronegative. CDR3s leave out the opening cysteine and the closing phenylalanine or tryptophan.

TRBJ2-3 | TRBV7-3 | ASSILAGSTDTQY
TRBJ2-4 | TRBV5-5 | ASSLTLAGGGNIQY
TRBJ1-1 | TRBV6-1 | ATRTNTEAF
TRBJ2-1 | TRBV29-1 | SVERQVYNEQF
TRBJ1-6 | TRBV5-1 | ASSQGDRAYNSPLH
TRBJ2-2 | TRBV28 | ASSFGTSGRAGGELF
TRBJ1-1 | TRBV7-2 | ASSRDEGGTEAF
TRBJ2-7 | TRBV7-8 | ASRPGTGAYEQY
TRBJ2-5 | TRBV19 | ASSRLARETQY
TRBJ2-1 | TRBV7-9 | ASSLGTGTPYNEQF
TRBJ2-7 | TRBV7-6 | ASSLRTSGGLDSYEQY
TRBJ1-1 | TRBV4-3 | ASSQDWRNTEAF
TRBJ2-7 | TRBV5-1 | AGSPSSYEQY
TRBJ2-7 | TRBV28 | ASSLSGTGYGGLGDEQY
TRBJ1-2 | TRBV10-3 | AISESVAGGGYT
TRBJ1-5 | TRBV7-2 | ASSFGQGSRDSNQPQH
TRBJ2-7 | TRBV6-5 | ASSYSRQGYYEQY
TRBJ1-2 | TRBV28 | ASSLGDRADYGYT
TRBJ1-1 | TRBV7-2 | ASRTGLNTEAF
TRBJ2-7 | TRBV5-4 | ASSLAGGRTYEQY
TRBJ1-1 | TRBV6-5 | ATSRGNTEAF
TRBJ2-1 | TRBV18 | ASSPRTGPSYNEQF
TRBJ2-5 | TRBV27 | ASTSGQGRAETQY
TRBJ2-1 | TRBV30 | AWKTSGSLHNEQF
TRBJ2-5 | TRBV6-6 | ASTNRGDRQETQY
TRBJ2-7 | TRBV5-1 | ASSLAFRGKPIYEQY
TRBJ1-1 | TRBV9 | ASSREVSGTVSAAF
TRBJ2-1 | TRBV25-1 | ASAAGSYNEQF
TRBJ2-1 | TRBV25-1 | ASSERENYNEQF